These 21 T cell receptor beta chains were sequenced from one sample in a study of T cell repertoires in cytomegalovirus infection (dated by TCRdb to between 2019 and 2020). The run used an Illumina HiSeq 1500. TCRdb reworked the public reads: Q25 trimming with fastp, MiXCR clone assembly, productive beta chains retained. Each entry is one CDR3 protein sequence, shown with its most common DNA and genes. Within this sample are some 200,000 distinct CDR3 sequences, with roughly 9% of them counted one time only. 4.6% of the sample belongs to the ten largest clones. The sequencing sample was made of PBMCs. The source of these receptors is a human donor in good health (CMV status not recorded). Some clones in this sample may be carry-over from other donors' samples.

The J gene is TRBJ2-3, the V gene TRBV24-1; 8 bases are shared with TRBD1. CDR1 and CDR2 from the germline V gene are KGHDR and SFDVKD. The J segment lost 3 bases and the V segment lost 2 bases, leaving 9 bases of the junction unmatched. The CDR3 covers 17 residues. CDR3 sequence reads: CATSDSHRQGLTDTQYF. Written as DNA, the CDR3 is TGTGCCACCAGTGATTCTCACCGACAGGGGTTGACAGATACGCAGTATTTT.

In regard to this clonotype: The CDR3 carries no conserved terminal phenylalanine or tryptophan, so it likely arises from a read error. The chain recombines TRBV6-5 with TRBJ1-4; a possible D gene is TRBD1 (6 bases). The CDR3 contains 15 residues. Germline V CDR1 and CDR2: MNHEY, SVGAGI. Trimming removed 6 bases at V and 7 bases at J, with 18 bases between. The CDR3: CASRHTQGSREKLFV. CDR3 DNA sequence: TGTGCCAGCAGACATACACAGGGATCCCGTGAAAAACTGTTTGTT.

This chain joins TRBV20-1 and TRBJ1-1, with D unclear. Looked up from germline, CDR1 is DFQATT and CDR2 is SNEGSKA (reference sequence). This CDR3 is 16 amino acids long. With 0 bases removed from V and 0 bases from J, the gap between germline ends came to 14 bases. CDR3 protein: CSARERYLGMNTEAFF. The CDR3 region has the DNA TGCAGTGCTAGAGAGAGGTATCTGGGTATGAACACTGAAGCTTTCTTT.

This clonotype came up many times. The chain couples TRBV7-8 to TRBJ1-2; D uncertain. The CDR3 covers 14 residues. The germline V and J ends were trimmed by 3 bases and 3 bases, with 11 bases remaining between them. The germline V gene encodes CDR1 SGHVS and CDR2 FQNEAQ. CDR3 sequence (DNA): TGTGCCAGCAGCTTCTCGGTAGACCACTATGGCTACACCTTC. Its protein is CASSFSVDHYGYTF.

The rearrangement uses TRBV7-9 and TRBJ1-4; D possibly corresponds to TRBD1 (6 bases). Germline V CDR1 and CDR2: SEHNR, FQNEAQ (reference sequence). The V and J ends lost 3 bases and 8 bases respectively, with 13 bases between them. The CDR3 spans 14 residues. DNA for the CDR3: TGTGCCAGCAGCTTCCGGGCCCAGGGGGAAAAACTGTTTTTT. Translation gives CASSFRAQGEKLFF. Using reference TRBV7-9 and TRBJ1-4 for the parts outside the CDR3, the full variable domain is DTGVSQNPRHKITKRGQNVTFRCDPISEHNRLYWYRQTLGQGPEFLTYFQNEAQLEKSRLLSDRFSAERPKGSFSTLEIQRTEQGDSAMYLCASSFRAQGEKLFFGSGTQLSVL.

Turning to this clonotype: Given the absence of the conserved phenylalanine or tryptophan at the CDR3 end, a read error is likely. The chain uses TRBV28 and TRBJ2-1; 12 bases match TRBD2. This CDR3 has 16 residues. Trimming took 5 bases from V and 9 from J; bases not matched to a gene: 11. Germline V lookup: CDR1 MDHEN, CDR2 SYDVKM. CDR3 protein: CASSPALAGGLSEQFS. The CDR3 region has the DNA TGTGCCAGCAGTCCCGCGCTAGCGGGGGGGCTTAGTGAGCAGTTCTCC.

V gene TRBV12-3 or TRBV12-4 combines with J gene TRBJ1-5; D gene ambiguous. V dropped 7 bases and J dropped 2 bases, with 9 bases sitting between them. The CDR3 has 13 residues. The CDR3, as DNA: TGTGCCAGCACTCTTCTGGGCAATCAGCCCCAGCATTTT. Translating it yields CASTLLGNQPQHF.

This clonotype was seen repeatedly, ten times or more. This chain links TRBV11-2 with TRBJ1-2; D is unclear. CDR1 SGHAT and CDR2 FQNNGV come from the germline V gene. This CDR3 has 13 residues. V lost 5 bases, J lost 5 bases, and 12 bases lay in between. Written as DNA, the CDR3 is TGTGCCAGCAGCCTGTCAGCTTTGTATGGCTACACCTTC. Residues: CASSLSALYGYTF.

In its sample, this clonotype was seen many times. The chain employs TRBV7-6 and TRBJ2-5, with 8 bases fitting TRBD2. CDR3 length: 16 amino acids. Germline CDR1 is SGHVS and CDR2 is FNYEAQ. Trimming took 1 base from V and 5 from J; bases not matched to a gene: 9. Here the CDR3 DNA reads TGTGCCAGCAGCTTAGGGTCAGCGGGAGTTCTTGAGACCCAGTACTTC. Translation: CASSLGSAGVLETQYF.

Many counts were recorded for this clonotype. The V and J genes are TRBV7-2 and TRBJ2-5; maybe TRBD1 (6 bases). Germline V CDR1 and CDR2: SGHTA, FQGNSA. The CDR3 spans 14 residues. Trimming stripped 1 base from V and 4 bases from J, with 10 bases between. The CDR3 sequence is CASSLDRVRETQYF. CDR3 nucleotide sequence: TGTGCCAGCAGCTTAGACAGGGTCAGAGAGACCCAGTACTTC.

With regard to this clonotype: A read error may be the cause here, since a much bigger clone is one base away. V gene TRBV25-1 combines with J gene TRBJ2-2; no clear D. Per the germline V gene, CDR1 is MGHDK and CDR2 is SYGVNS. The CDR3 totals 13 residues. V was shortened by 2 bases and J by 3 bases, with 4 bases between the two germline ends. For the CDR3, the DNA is TGTGCCAGCAGTGAAGGGGACACCGGGGAGCTGTTTTTT. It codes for CASSEGDTGELFF.

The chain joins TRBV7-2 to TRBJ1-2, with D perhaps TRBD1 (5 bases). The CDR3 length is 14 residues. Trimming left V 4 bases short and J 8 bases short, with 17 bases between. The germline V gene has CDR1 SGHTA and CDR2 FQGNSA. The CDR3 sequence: CASSSSGTGEGYTF. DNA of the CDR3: TGTGCCAGCAGCTCGAGCGGGACCGGGGAAGGCTACACCTTC.

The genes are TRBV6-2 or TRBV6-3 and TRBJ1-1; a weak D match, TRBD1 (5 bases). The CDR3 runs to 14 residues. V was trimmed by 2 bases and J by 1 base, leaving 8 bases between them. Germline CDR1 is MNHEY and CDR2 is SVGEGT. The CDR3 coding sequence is TGTGCCAGCAGTTACGGGGCTTCGAACACTGAAGCTTTCTTT. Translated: CASSYGASNTEAFF.

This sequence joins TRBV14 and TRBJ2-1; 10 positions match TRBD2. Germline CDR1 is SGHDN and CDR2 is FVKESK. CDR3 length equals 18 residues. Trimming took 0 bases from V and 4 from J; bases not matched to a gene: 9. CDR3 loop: CASSQDRLAGGLYNEQFF. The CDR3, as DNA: TGTGCCAGCAGCCAAGATCGGTTAGCGGGGGGACTATACAATGAGCAGTTCTTC.

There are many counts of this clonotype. For the CDR3, the DNA is TGTGCCAGCAGCCTAGGACAGGGCTGGGGCCAGTACTTC. Residues: CASSLGQGWGQYF. This chain connects TRBV7-2 to TRBJ2-5; TRBD1 aligns across 8 bases. Germline assignment: CDR1 SGHTA and CDR2 FQGNSA. V lost 5 bases to trimming and J lost 10 bases; unmatched junction nucleotides: 9. There are 13 residues in the CDR3.

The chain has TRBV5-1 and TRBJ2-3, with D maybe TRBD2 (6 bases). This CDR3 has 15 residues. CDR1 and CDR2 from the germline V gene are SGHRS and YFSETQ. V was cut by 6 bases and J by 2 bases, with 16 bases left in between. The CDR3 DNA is TGCGCCAGCACCCGGGACTCGCCCACCACAGATACGCAGTATTTT. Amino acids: CASTRDSPTTDTQYF.

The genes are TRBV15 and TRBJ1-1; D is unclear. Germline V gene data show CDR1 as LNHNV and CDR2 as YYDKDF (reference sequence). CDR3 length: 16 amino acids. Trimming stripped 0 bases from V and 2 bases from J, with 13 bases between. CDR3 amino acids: CATSRDFQQINTEAFF. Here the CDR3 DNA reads TGTGCCACCAGCAGAGACTTTCAACAGATAAACACTGAAGCTTTCTTT. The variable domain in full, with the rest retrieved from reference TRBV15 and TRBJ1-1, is DAMVIQNPRYQVTQFGKPVTLSCSQTLNHNVMYWYQQKSSQAPKLLFHYYDKDFNNEADTPDNFQSRRPNTSFCFLDIRSPGLGDTAMYLCATSRDFQQINTEAFFGQGTRLTVV.

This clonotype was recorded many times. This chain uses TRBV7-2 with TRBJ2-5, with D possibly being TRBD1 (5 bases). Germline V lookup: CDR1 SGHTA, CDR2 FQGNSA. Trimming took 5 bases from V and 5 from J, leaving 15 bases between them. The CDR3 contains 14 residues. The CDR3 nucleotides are TGTGCCAGCAGCCGACCAGGGCAGCCGGAGACCCAGTACTTC. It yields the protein CASSRPGQPETQYF.

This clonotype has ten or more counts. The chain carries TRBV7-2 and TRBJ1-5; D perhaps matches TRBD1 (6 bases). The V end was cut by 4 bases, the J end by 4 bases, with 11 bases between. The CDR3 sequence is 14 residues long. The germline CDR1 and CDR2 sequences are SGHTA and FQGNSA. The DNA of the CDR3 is TGTGCCAGCAGCTCGGACAGTTTGAATCAGCCCCAGCATTTT. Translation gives CASSSDSLNQPQHF.

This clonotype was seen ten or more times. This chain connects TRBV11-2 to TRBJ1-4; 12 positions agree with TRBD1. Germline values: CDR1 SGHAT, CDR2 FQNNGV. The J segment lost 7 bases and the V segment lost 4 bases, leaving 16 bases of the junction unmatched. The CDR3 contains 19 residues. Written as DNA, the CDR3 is TGTGCCAGCAGCTGGAGTCCGGGACAGGGGGCCCTTTCCCTTGAAAAACTGTTTTTT. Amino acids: CASSWSPGQGALSLEKLFF.

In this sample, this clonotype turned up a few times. CDR3 DNA sequence: TGTGCCAGCAGCCGCTTAGGTCAGGGGGGCACTGAAGCTTTCTTT. The encoded protein is CASSRLGQGGTEAFF. The chain has TRBV14 and TRBJ1-1, with 7 bases that match TRBD1. Per germline, CDR1 SGHDN and CDR2 FVKESK. The CDR3 spans 15 residues. The V and J ends lost 4 bases and 4 bases, in that order; junction bases with no gene match: 9. Full variable domain (rest looked up from reference TRBV14 and TRBJ1-1): EAGVTQFPSHSVIEKGQTVTLRCDPISGHDNLYWYRRVMGKEIKFLLHFVKESKQDESGMPNNRFLAERTGGTYSTLKVQPAELEDSGVYFCASSRLGQGGTEAFFGQGTRLTVV.